The rows below give T cell receptor beta chains drawn from one sample of a study of shared clonotypes between healthy human individuals. Generated by immunoSEQ multiplex PCR, the TCRdb table keeps only in-frame clones and is missing some. The sample has hundreds of thousands of clones, roughly 78% seen once. The sample consisted of memory CD4+ T cells sorted from blood. These receptors were taken from a woman aged 25 to 45 in good health. CDR3s include the opening cysteine and the closing phenylalanine or tryptophan. The D gene is left open where the match is weak. Clone size is shown for a subset of rows, as once, few, many or a class of expanded clone.

v_gene: TRBV6-6
abundance: NA
d_gene: TRBD2
j_gene: TRBJ2-1
len: 15
CDR3nt: TGTGCCAGCAGAGTGAGCGGGAGCTCCTACAATGAGCAGTTCTTC
CDR3aa: CASRVSGSSYNEQFF

v_gene: TRBV7-3
abundance: NA
d_gene: NA
j_gene: TRBJ2-6
len: 15
CDR3nt: TGTGCCAGCAGCTGGTCGGGGGTCGGGGCCAACGTCCTGACTTTC
CDR3aa: CASSWSGVGANVLTF

v_gene: TRBV6-6
abundance: few
d_gene: NA
j_gene: TRBJ1-3
len: 16
CDR3nt: TGTGCCAGCAACAAGGACAGAGCTATCTCTGGAAACACCATATATTTT
CDR3aa: CASNKDRAISGNTIYF

v_gene: TRBV5-1
abundance: NA
d_gene: NA
j_gene: TRBJ2-2
len: 14
CDR3nt: TGCGCCAGCAGCTTGGACGGACCCACCGGGGAGCTGTTTTTT
CDR3aa: CASSLDGPTGELFF

v_gene: TRBV4-2
abundance: NA
d_gene: NA
j_gene: TRBJ1-1
len: 17
CDR3nt: TGTGCCAGCAGCCCTCAGGGGCAAAGGGAGATGAACACTGAAGCTTTCTTT
CDR3aa: CASSPQGQREMNTEAFF

v_gene: TRBV18
abundance: NA
d_gene: TRBD1
j_gene: TRBJ2-2
len: 16
CDR3nt: TGTGCCAGCTCACAGCGGACAGGGGCGAACACCGGGGAGCTGTTTTTT
CDR3aa: CASSQRTGANTGELFF

v_gene: TRBV27
abundance: NA
d_gene: TRBD2
j_gene: TRBJ2-5
len: 20
CDR3nt: TGTGCCAGCAGCAATTATTCGCCCGGGGTAGCGGGAGGGAAGAGAGAGACCCAGTACTTC
CDR3aa: CASSNYSPGVAGGKRETQYF

v_gene: TRBV6-6
abundance: once
d_gene: TRBD1
j_gene: TRBJ1-1
len: 14
CDR3nt: TGTGCCAGCAGGAAGGGACAGGAAAACACTGAAGCTTTCTTT
CDR3aa: CASRKGQENTEAFF

v_gene: TRBV5-1
abundance: once
d_gene: NA
j_gene: TRBJ2-1
len: 15
CDR3nt: TGCGCCAGCAGCTTGACTAGCCACTCCTACAATGAGCAGTTCTTC
CDR3aa: CASSLTSHSYNEQFF

v_gene: TRBV28
abundance: few
d_gene: NA
j_gene: TRBJ2-7
len: 12
CDR3nt: TGTGCCAGCCGGGACGGATCCTTCGAGCAGTACTTC
CDR3aa: CASRDGSFEQYF

v_gene: TRBV6-5
abundance: NA
d_gene: NA
j_gene: TRBJ1-2
len: 12
CDR3nt: TGTGCCACCGAGACAGCTAACTATGGCTACACCTTC
CDR3aa: CATETANYGYTF

v_gene: TRBV18
abundance: NA
d_gene: NA
j_gene: TRBJ1-3
len: 16
CDR3nt: TGTGCCAGCTCACCTGGCGGGGGCGACTCTGGAAACACCATATATTTT
CDR3aa: CASSPGGGDSGNTIYF

v_gene: TRBV10-1
abundance: many
d_gene: NA
j_gene: TRBJ2-1
len: 13
CDR3nt: TGCGCCAGCAGTGAGAACTACCAGAATGAGCAGTTCTTC
CDR3aa: CASSENYQNEQFF

v_gene: TRBV27
abundance: NA
d_gene: TRBD1
j_gene: TRBJ1-2
len: 13
CDR3nt: TGTGCCAGCAGTTTGGGGACAGGAGTTGGCTACACCTTC
CDR3aa: CASSLGTGVGYTF

v_gene: TRBV5-8
abundance: few
d_gene: NA
j_gene: TRBJ1-5
len: 15
CDR3nt: TGTGCCAGCAGCTTGAGGGGAGGGGACAATCAGCCCCAGCATTTT
CDR3aa: CASSLRGGDNQPQHF

v_gene: TRBV5-6
abundance: NA
d_gene: NA
j_gene: TRBJ1-5
len: 13
CDR3nt: TGTGCCAGCAGCTCCCTGGACAATCAGCCCCAGCATTTT
CDR3aa: CASSSLDNQPQHF

v_gene: TRBV5-5
abundance: NA
d_gene: TRBD1
j_gene: TRBJ1-6
len: 16
CDR3nt: TGTGCCAGCAGCCTAAGGACAGGGTCCTATAATTCACCCCTCCACTTT
CDR3aa: CASSLRTGSYNSPLHF

v_gene: TRBV5-1
abundance: NA
d_gene: NA
j_gene: TRBJ2-3
len: 14
CDR3nt: TGCGCCAGCAGCTTTACGGCTCGCACAGATACGCAGTATTTT
CDR3aa: CASSFTARTDTQYF

v_gene: TRBV27
abundance: few
d_gene: NA
j_gene: TRBJ2-3
len: 15
CDR3nt: TGTGCCAGCAGTTCCCAGCAGTTTGGGTCAGATACGCAGTATTTT
CDR3aa: CASSSQQFGSDTQYF

v_gene: TRBV7-2
abundance: NA
d_gene: TRBD2
j_gene: TRBJ2-1
len: 17
CDR3nt: TGTGCCAGCAGCTACCGGCGGACTAGCGGGAGAGGGGGTGAGCAGTTCTTC
CDR3aa: CASSYRRTSGRGGEQFF

v_gene: TRBV10-2
abundance: NA
d_gene: NA
j_gene: TRBJ1-4
len: 16
CDR3nt: TGCGCCAGCAGTATCAACCCGACAGCCGCTAATGAAAAACTGTTTTTT
CDR3aa: CASSINPTAANEKLFF

v_gene: TRBV6-1
abundance: few
d_gene: NA
j_gene: TRBJ2-2
len: 14
CDR3nt: TGTGCCAGCAAACGGGATCCGGACACCGGGGAGCTGTTTTTT
CDR3aa: CASKRDPDTGELFF

v_gene: TRBV4-1
abundance: NA
d_gene: TRBD2
j_gene: TRBJ2-3
len: 22
CDR3nt: TGCGCCAGCAGCCAAGATTCCGCGACTAGCGGGAGCGCCGTAACCTTTACAGATACGCAGTATTTT
CDR3aa: CASSQDSATSGSAVTFTDTQYF

v_gene: TRBV20-1
abundance: few
d_gene: TRBD1
j_gene: TRBJ1-2
len: 11
CDR3nt: TGCAGTGCAGCAGGGGGGCGCGGCTACACCTTC
CDR3aa: CSAAGGRGYTF

v_gene: TRBV29-1
abundance: few
d_gene: TRBD1
j_gene: TRBJ1-1
len: 13
CDR3nt: TGCAGCGTTATTGGACAGGTGGTAATCGAAGCTTTCTTT
CDR3aa: CSVIGQVVIEAFF

v_gene: TRBV6-5
abundance: NA
d_gene: TRBD2
j_gene: TRBJ2-1
len: 15
CDR3nt: TGTGCCAGCAGTTACCCGTCTAGCGGGAAAAATGAGCAGTTCTTC
CDR3aa: CASSYPSSGKNEQFF

v_gene: TRBV5-1
abundance: NA
d_gene: TRBD2
j_gene: TRBJ2-7
len: 19
CDR3nt: TGCGCCAGCAGCTCGCCGGGAAAGACTAGCGGGAGGGCTAGCTACGAGCAGTACTTC
CDR3aa: CASSSPGKTSGRASYEQYF

v_gene: TRBV4-2
abundance: NA
d_gene: TRBD2
j_gene: TRBJ2-5
len: 18
CDR3nt: TGTGCCAGCAGCCAAGATCTCACTAGCGCTGGGGGCCAAGAGACCCAGTACTTC
CDR3aa: CASSQDLTSAGGQETQYF

v_gene: TRBV5-1
abundance: NA
d_gene: NA
j_gene: TRBJ2-2
len: 13
CDR3nt: TGCGCCAGCAGCCCCCGGGCAGACGGGGAGCTGTTTTTT
CDR3aa: CASSPRADGELFF

v_gene: TRBV18
abundance: NA
d_gene: NA
j_gene: TRBJ1-2
len: 14
CDR3nt: TGTGCCAGCTCACCGGGACAAGGATTTGGGGGCTACACCTTC
CDR3aa: CASSPGQGFGGYTF

v_gene: TRBV18
abundance: few
d_gene: NA
j_gene: TRBJ2-1
len: 13
CDR3nt: TGTGCCAGCGAAGTGGCGGCCTACAATGAGCAGTTCTTC
CDR3aa: CASEVAAYNEQFF

v_gene: TRBV10-2
abundance: few
d_gene: TRBD1
j_gene: TRBJ1-5
len: 13
CDR3nt: TGCGCCAGCAGTGTGACAGGGGGTCAGCCCCAGCATTTT
CDR3aa: CASSVTGGQPQHF

v_gene: TRBV29-1
abundance: NA
d_gene: NA
j_gene: TRBJ2-5
len: 12
CDR3nt: TGCAGCGTCAGCGGCGGGGAAGAGACCCAGTACTTC
CDR3aa: CSVSGGEETQYF

v_gene: TRBV27
abundance: NA
d_gene: TRBD2
j_gene: TRBJ2-7
len: 15
CDR3nt: TGTGCCAGCAGGGGCGCGGGAGCTAACACCTACGAGCAGTACTTC
CDR3aa: CASRGAGANTYEQYF

v_gene: TRBV6-6
abundance: NA
d_gene: NA
j_gene: TRBJ1-4
len: 15
CDR3nt: TGTGCCAGCACCCATCGGGGCATAGCTAATGAAAAACTGTTTTTT
CDR3aa: CASTHRGIANEKLFF

v_gene: TRBV4-1
abundance: NA
d_gene: NA
j_gene: TRBJ1-4
len: 17
CDR3nt: TGCGCCAGCAGCCAAGGACAGGTCTATGCAACTAATGAAAAACTGTTTTTT
CDR3aa: CASSQGQVYATNEKLFF

v_gene: TRBV6-1
abundance: NA
d_gene: NA
j_gene: TRBJ2-5
len: 11
CDR3nt: TGTGCCAGCAGTGGACTTGAGACCCAGTACTTC
CDR3aa: CASSGLETQYF

v_gene: TRBV29-1
abundance: few
d_gene: NA
j_gene: TRBJ1-2
len: 11
CDR3nt: TGCAGCGTCGGGGCTAACTATGGCTACACCTTC
CDR3aa: CSVGANYGYTF

v_gene: TRBV11-2
abundance: NA
d_gene: TRBD2
j_gene: TRBJ2-7
len: 14
CDR3nt: TGTGCCAGCAGCTTAGCGCGGGGAGGGGTTGAGCAGTACTTC
CDR3aa: CASSLARGGVEQYF

v_gene: TRBV18
abundance: few
d_gene: NA
j_gene: TRBJ1-2
len: 14
CDR3nt: TGTGCCAGCTCAAATAAACAGGGAAACTATGGCTACACCTTC
CDR3aa: CASSNKQGNYGYTF

v_gene: TRBV7-3
abundance: once
d_gene: TRBD2
j_gene: TRBJ2-2
len: 15
CDR3nt: TGTGCCAGCAGCCCAAAGACTAGCGTCACCGGGGAGCTGTTTTTT
CDR3aa: CASSPKTSVTGELFF

v_gene: TRBV2
abundance: NA
d_gene: NA
j_gene: TRBJ2-3
len: 13
CDR3nt: TGTGCCAGCACCCCGTTTAGCACAGATACGCAGTATTTT
CDR3aa: CASTPFSTDTQYF

v_gene: TRBV11-2
abundance: NA
d_gene: NA
j_gene: TRBJ1-2
len: 13
CDR3nt: TGTGCCAGCAGCTACGGGTCTGACTATGGCTACACCTTC
CDR3aa: CASSYGSDYGYTF

v_gene: TRBV28
abundance: once
d_gene: NA
j_gene: TRBJ2-7
len: 14
CDR3nt: TGTGCCAGCAGTTTCATCGGGAGCCGAAGCGAGCAGTACTTC
CDR3aa: CASSFIGSRSEQYF

v_gene: TRBV9
abundance: NA
d_gene: NA
j_gene: TRBJ2-7
len: 14
CDR3nt: TGTGCCAGCAGCCCCGGACTCGGGTCCTACGAGCAGTACTTC
CDR3aa: CASSPGLGSYEQYF

v_gene: TRBV7-2
abundance: NA
d_gene: NA
j_gene: TRBJ1-5
len: 13
CDR3nt: TGTGCCAGCAGCTTAGTGCATGGGGAACCCCAGCATTTT
CDR3aa: CASSLVHGEPQHF

v_gene: TRBV2
abundance: NA
d_gene: NA
j_gene: TRBJ1-2
len: 13
CDR3nt: TGTGCCAGCATGCCGGGGGGATTCGAAGGCTACACCTTC
CDR3aa: CASMPGGFEGYTF

v_gene: TRBV5-1
abundance: NA
d_gene: TRBD1
j_gene: TRBJ2-2
len: 15
CDR3nt: TGCGCCAGCAGCTTTGGGGCAGGGGGCATCGGGGAGCTGTTTTTT
CDR3aa: CASSFGAGGIGELFF